This TCR beta chain was retrieved from a study of graft-versus-host responses after intestinal transplantation. General study findings and limits: Detection of GvH clones occurred in recipient marrow, and some had their first appearance in ileum or blood.

Profiled with immunoSEQ multiplex PCR; TCRdb holds only in-frame clones, not every one. This sample has approximately 90,000 clones, with 88% found just once. Comments on this clone: What it binds is not known.

The receptor was derived from a human donor who was the organ donor for an intestinal transplant. The material was unstimulated CD4+ T cells sorted from spleen or lymph node cells, obtained before transplant.

The CDR3 here is CASSLRGLESYNEQFF. CDR3 DNA sequence: TGTGCCAGCAGCTTAAGGGGGCTAGAGTCCTACAATGAGCAGTTCTTC. This rearrangement joins TRBV7-3 to TRBJ2-1; D is perhaps TRBD1 (6 bases). V was cut by 1 base and J by 1 base, with 11 bases left in between. Germline CDR1 reads SGHTA; CDR2 reads FQGTGA. This CDR3 has 16 amino acids.